This TCR beta chain was identified in a study of CD8 T cells in ankylosing spondylitis. Study conclusions and caveats: Made up of under 10 highly homologous variants, a TCR beta motif appeared characteristic of ankylosing spondylitis blood.

As regards this clonotype: Its antigen is not identified.

Germline assignment: CDR1 SQVTM and CDR2 ANQGSEA. CDR3 length: 13 residues. Trimming removed 0 bases at V and 4 bases at J, with 9 bases between. Construction of TCR beta libraries was performed using quantitative 5'-RACE with molecular barcodes. TCRdb used MiXCR to reprocess the 5' RACE reads, holding one entry per CDR3 protein. Of roughly 280,000 distinct CDR3 sequences detected, 20% appear once; the ten largest clones hold less than 9%. V gene TRBV29-1 combines with J gene TRBJ1-1, with D perhaps matching TRBD1 (6 bases). Sequenced input: blood, either unsorted or a sorted T cell fraction (not recorded which). The sequence came from a male donor with ankylosing spondylitis or in good health (not recorded which). The DNA for the CDR3 is TGCAGCGTTGAAGAGGGGGGCGGCACTGAAGCTTTCTTT. Translating it yields CSVEEGGGTEAFF.